This paragraph reports one T cell receptor beta chain. No antigen is known for it. The PCR ran on 60 Vbeta and 13 Jbeta primers. Repertoires were generated with immunoSEQ multiplex PCR, while TCRdb's copy carries only in-frame clones and drops some. Altogether about 190,000 clones are present, 65% to 85% being singletons, with the ten largest covering 1.5% to 2%. These data belong to a study of cytomegalovirus exposure and HLA in healthy donors. General observations from the study: Roughly uniform depth of sequencing across donors was assumed in presence/absence analyses.

The CDR3 length is 17 residues. The V and J ends lost 3 bases and 4 bases, in that order; junction bases with no gene match: 12. The germline V gene encodes CDR1 SGHAT and CDR2 FQDESV (reference sequence). Each of the donors was a healthy bone marrow donor. The sequence was collected from a man aged 40-55 years in good health and CMV-seropositive. The V call is TRBV11-1, the J call TRBJ2-5; 9 bases line up with TRBD2. Sequenced sample: PBMCs. The CDR3 DNA reads as TGTGCCAGCAGCTTGGGCGGGAGGGCCCTCGGAGGAGAGACCCAGTACTTC. It codes for CASSLGGRALGGETQYF. Drawing the rest from reference TRBV11-1 and TRBJ2-5, the complete variable domain is EAEVAQSPRYKITEKSQAVAFWCDPISGHATLYWYRQILGQGPELLVQFQDESVVDDSQLPKDRFSAERLKGVDSTLKIQPAELGDSAMYLCASSLGGRALGGETQYFGPGTRLLVL.